This T cell receptor beta chain comes out of a study of memory CD4+ T cells and cytomegalovirus serostatus. Data came from immunoSEQ multiplex PCR; TCRdb stores just in-frame clones and leaves some out. The sample shows 60,000 to 75,000 clones, roughly 75% of them seen only once. The sort gate was single viable CD3+CD4+CD8-CD45RO+ cells for memory CD4+ T cells. The CDR3 sequence is 16 residues long. Trimming removed 2 bases at V and 2 bases at J, with 15 bases between. Germline loops: CDR1 SGHAT, CDR2 FQNNGV. The TCR was taken from an adult in good health and CMV-seronegative. Some clones in this sample may be carry-over from other donors' samples. The sequenced material came from memory CD4+ T cells from blood. This chain connects TRBV11-2 to TRBJ2-5; D remains unclear. The CDR3 sequence is CASSLIGPATQETQYF. DNA for the CDR3: TGTGCCAGCAGCTTAATTGGGCCAGCGACTCAAGAGACCCAGTACTTC.